The 27 T cell receptor beta chains given below trace back to one sample, sequenced in a study of blood T cell repertoires in COVID-19. Assay used: immunoSEQ multiplex PCR; TCRdb lists only in-frame clones, some missing. The data show 85,000 to 120,000 clones, with roughly four fifths seen just once and 13% to 15% held by the top ten. Material: peripheral blood. The receptor set was obtained from a woman aged 55-69 years with acute or convalescent COVID-19.

The chain recombines TRBV5-1 with TRBJ2-3, with 9 bases fitting TRBD1. V lost 4 bases, J lost 3 bases, and 6 bases stayed unmatched. The germline CDR1 and CDR2 sequences are SGHRS and YFSETQ. This CDR3 is built from 15 residues. The DNA for the CDR3 is TGCGCCAGCAGCGGGGACAGGGTAGGGACAGATACGCAGTATTTT. Protein: CASSGDRVGTDTQYF.

V gene TRBV28 combines with J gene TRBJ1-4; 7 nucleotides match TRBD1. The ends lost 5 bases at V and 6 bases at J; junction bases unmatched: 12. CDR1 MDHEN and CDR2 SYDVKM come from the germline V gene. This CDR3 spans 16 amino acids. Written as DNA, the CDR3 is TGTGCCAGCAGTGCACCCGAGGCAGGGGGGTATGAAAAACTGTTTTTT. Amino acids: CASSAPEAGGYEKLFF.

The J gene is TRBJ2-2, the V gene TRBV11-2; D possibly corresponds to TRBD2 (5 bases). Germline V CDR1 and CDR2: SGHAT, FQNNGV. This CDR3 contains 17 residues. Trimming removed 5 bases at V and 3 bases at J, with 19 bases between. CDR3 sequence: CASSPRFSGSHTGELFF. CDR3 DNA sequence: TGTGCCAGCAGCCCCAGATTTAGTGGGAGTCACACCGGGGAGCTGTTTTTT.

This clone was counted between two and nine times. This chain uses TRBV5-1 with TRBJ1-1, with 8 bases lining up with TRBD1. J was trimmed by 1 base and V by 7 bases; bases with no gene match: 3. The CDR3 extends over 13 amino acids. Germline-derived CDR1 and CDR2 are SGHRS and YFSETQ. The CDR3 DNA follows: TGCGCCAGCGGAGGGACAGGGAACACTGAAGCTTTCTTT. Its translation is CASGGTGNTEAFF.

The chain employs TRBV28 and TRBJ2-5, with 15 bases that match TRBD2. The CDR3 length is 17 residues. Trimming cost V 4 bases and J 1 base; bases outside gene matches: 4. Germline CDR1 is MDHEN and CDR2 is SYDVKM. In DNA, the CDR3 is TGTGCCAGCAGTTCTTGGACTAGCGGGAGGGCCCAAGAGACCCAGTACTTC. Translation gives CASSSWTSGRAQETQYF. Full variable domain (outside the CDR3, taken from reference TRBV28 and TRBJ2-5): DVKVTQSSRYLVKRTGEKVFLECVQDMDHENMFWYRQDPGLGLRLIYFSYDVKMKEKGDIPEGYSVSREKKERFSLILESASTNQTSMYLCASSSWTSGRAQETQYFGPGTRLLVL.

The V call is TRBV7-9, the J call TRBJ2-1; D may be TRBD1 (6 bases). The CDR3 is made up of 14 amino acids. Trimming pared 5 bases from V and 10 bases from J, leaving 18 bases between. Germline V lookup: CDR1 SEHNR, CDR2 FQNEAQ (reference sequence). CDR3 DNA: TGTGCCAGCAGCGACCGACCAGGGGCGGACGAGCAGTTCTTC. It translates to CASSDRPGADEQFF. Supplemented by reference TRBV7-9 and TRBJ2-1, the full variable domain reads DTGVSQNPRHKITKRGQNVTFRCDPISEHNRLYWYRQTLGQGPEFLTYFQNEAQLEKSRLLSDRFSAERPKGSFSTLEIQRTEQGDSAMYLCASSDRPGADEQFFGPGTRLTVL.

The chain is built from TRBV3-1 (or the pseudogene TRBV3-2) and TRBJ2-1, with D perhaps matching TRBD2 (6 bases). Germline V lookup: CDR1 LGHDT, CDR2 YNNKEL (reference sequence). CDR3 length equals 16 residues. V was pared by 1 base and J by 10 bases, with 20 bases between. The CDR3 loop reads CASSQGSLGGTGEQFF. The DNA for the CDR3 is TGTGCCAGCAGCCAAGGGAGTCTGGGCGGGACGGGGGAGCAGTTCTTC.

The rearrangement links TRBV11-3 to TRBJ2-1; TRBD2 matches at 12 bases. Germline V gene lookup returns CDR1 SGHNT and CDR2 YENEEA. The CDR3 is made up of 15 amino acids. V shed 5 bases, J shed 5 bases, and the junction held 4 bases outside the gene matches. CDR3: CASSPGLAGHNEQFF. The CDR3 nucleotides are TGTGCCAGCAGCCCAGGACTAGCGGGGCACAATGAGCAGTTCTTC.

The chain couples TRBV5-6 to TRBJ2-2; 7 bases align to TRBD2. CDR1 is SGHDT and CDR2 is YYEEEE in the germline V gene. The CDR3 loop spans 14 amino acids. The junction had 5 bases not matched to a gene; V was cut back by 2 bases and J by 7 bases. CDR3 coding DNA: TGTGCCAGCAGCTTAGGCGGGAGTGACGGGGAGCTGTTTTTT. Protein: CASSLGGSDGELFF.

This clone was counted many times. The V gene is TRBV6-1, the J gene TRBJ1-3; D call uncertain. This CDR3 is 16 amino acids long. The germline V and J ends were trimmed by 2 bases and 1 base, with 12 bases remaining between them. Looked up from germline, CDR1 is MNHNS and CDR2 is SASEGT. The CDR3 region has the DNA TGTGCCAGCAGTGAAAACGGCTGGGCATCTGGAAACACCATATATTTT. Protein sequence: CASSENGWASGNTIYF.

The gene calls are TRBV3-1 (or the pseudogene TRBV3-2) and TRBJ1-2; a weak D match, TRBD1 (6 bases). The CDR3 runs 14 residues. V lost 3 bases and J 7 bases, leaving 15 bases between the germline ends. Germline V gene lookup returns CDR1 LGHDT and CDR2 YNNKEL (reference sequence). CDR3 sequence (DNA): TGTGCCAGCAGCCACCTCGACAGGAGTCGTGGCTACACCTTC. Its protein product is CASSHLDRSRGYTF.

The chain combines TRBV30 with TRBJ1-2, with TRBD1 matching over 8 bases. Germline V gene data show CDR1 as GTSNPN and CDR2 as SVGIG (reference sequence). The V and J ends lost 7 bases and 4 bases, in that order; junction bases with no gene match: 5. This CDR3 is 12 amino acids long. The CDR3 DNA reads TGTGCCTTAGGACAGGGTCTCTATGGCTACACCTTC. Translating gives CALGQGLYGYTF.

The genes are TRBV6-1 and TRBJ2-7; 14 bases agree with TRBD2. The germline gives CDR1 MNHNS, CDR2 SASEGT. This CDR3 has 16 amino acids. V dropped 4 bases and J dropped 3; count of bases not matched to a gene: 5. This CDR3 is CASSATSGRASYEQYF. The CDR3, as DNA: TGTGCCAGCAGTGCGACTAGCGGGAGGGCCAGCTACGAGCAGTACTTC.

This chain links TRBV3-1 (or the pseudogene TRBV3-2) with TRBJ2-7, with TRBD1 matching over 7 bases. After removal of 3 bases from V and 6 bases from J, the junction contained 2 bases not matched to a gene. The V gene's germline CDR1 is LGHDT and CDR2 YNNKEL (reference sequence). This CDR3 is 12 amino acids long. In DNA form, the CDR3 reads TGTGCCAGCAGCCAGGACAGGCGCGAGCAGTACTTC. Translated, it gives CASSQDRREQYF.

This chain links TRBV7-9 with TRBJ2-7, with 8 nucleotides matching TRBD1. Looked up from germline, CDR1 is SEHNR and CDR2 is FQNEAQ (reference sequence). With V trimmed by 8 bases and J by 3 bases, 0 bases remained unmatched. The CDR3 is 11 amino acids. CDR3 nucleotide sequence: TGTGCCAGCGGACAGGGCTACGAGCAGTACTTC. Translating gives CASGQGYEQYF.

CDR3 DNA sequence: TGTGCCAGCAGTTACTCCGCTAGCGGGAGGGGAGAGACCCAGTACTTC. This sequence encodes CASSYSASGRGETQYF. The chain employs TRBV6-5 and TRBJ2-5; the match to TRBD2 covers 12 bases. The V gene end was trimmed by 0 bases and the J gene end by 4 bases; junction bases not matched to a gene: 3. The CDR3 loop spans 16 amino acids. From germline, CDR1 is MNHEY and CDR2 SVGAGI.

Only a few counts were recorded for this clone. The chain employs TRBV5-1 and TRBJ1-4, with 10 bases fitting TRBD1. V gave up 4 bases and J gave up 6 bases; unmatched junction bases: 6. Germline V lookup: CDR1 SGHRS, CDR2 YFSETQ. This CDR3 comprises 15 residues. DNA of the CDR3: TGCGCCAGCAGCACCGACAGGGGGCGAGATGAAAAACTGTTTTTT. It is translated as CASSTDRGRDEKLFF.

This clone was counted between two and nine times. The V and J genes are TRBV6-5 and TRBJ2-7; TRBD1 agrees at 7 bases. Trimming cost V 8 bases and J 3 bases; bases outside gene matches: 10. The CDR3 is 14 amino acids. CDR1 and CDR2 (germline): MNHEY, SVGAGI. The CDR3 loop is CASVLDRAFYEQYF. The CDR3 nucleotides are TGTGCCAGCGTACTTGACAGGGCTTTCTACGAGCAGTACTTC.

The chain combines TRBV5-5 with TRBJ1-1; perhaps TRBD1 as D (6 bases). The CDR3 has 15 residues. The germline V and J ends were trimmed by 5 bases and 0 bases, with 14 bases remaining between them. Germline-derived CDR1 and CDR2 are SGHKS and YYEKEE (reference sequence). The CDR3 spells CASRKGRGLNTEAFF. CDR3 sequence (DNA): TGTGCCAGCAGGAAAGGCAGGGGCTTGAACACTGAAGCTTTCTTT.

This chain joins TRBV7-2 and TRBJ2-1, with 7 bases fitting TRBD2. Germline V lookup: CDR1 SGHTA, CDR2 FQGNSA. This CDR3 has 17 residues. V shed 5 bases and J 0 bases; nucleotides not matched to a gene: 10. The CDR3: CASSPNLGGSSYNEQFF. In nucleotides, the CDR3 is TGTGCCAGCAGCCCGAACCTCGGGGGGAGCTCCTACAATGAGCAGTTCTTC.

The CDR3 sequence: CASSLLWQGAPGELFF. The CDR3 DNA reads TGTGCCAGCAGTTTACTGTGGCAGGGGGCACCCGGGGAGCTGTTTTTT. V gene TRBV28 combines with J gene TRBJ2-2; TRBD1 aligns across 8 bases. The CDR3 runs 16 residues. Looked up from germline, CDR1 is MDHEN and CDR2 is SYDVKM. After removal of 2 bases from V and 6 bases from J, the junction contained 8 bases not matched to a gene.

DNA for the CDR3: TGCAGTGCTAGTCAGGGGTCAGTTGGTTATGGCTACACCTTC. Its translation: CSASQGSVGYGYTF. The rearrangement joins TRBV20-1 to TRBJ1-2, with D possibly being TRBD1 (6 bases). In germline, CDR1 is DFQATT, CDR2 SNEGSKA (reference sequence). The CDR3 sequence is 14 residues long. Trimming pared 3 bases from V and 5 bases from J, leaving 16 bases between.

The V call is TRBV3-1 (or the pseudogene TRBV3-2), the J call TRBJ2-4, with a weak D call TRBD1 (5 bases). The length of the CDR3 is 17 residues. Per germline, CDR1 LGHDT and CDR2 YNNKEL (reference sequence). The V and J ends lost 0 bases and 0 bases respectively, with 12 bases between them. In nucleotides, the CDR3 is TGTGCCAGCAGCCAAGAGCCAGGGCCGATAGCCAAAAACATTCAGTACTTC. This codes for CASSQEPGPIAKNIQYF.

CDR3 protein: CSVVAGGGNIQYF. CDR3 bases: TGCAGCGTTGTAGCGGGAGGGGGGAACATTCAGTACTTC. V usage is TRBV29-1 and J usage is TRBJ2-4; 11 nucleotides agree with TRBD2. In germline, CDR1 is SQVTM, CDR2 ANQGSEA. This CDR3 spans 13 amino acids. J was trimmed by 7 bases and V by 4 bases; bases with no gene match: 3.

The V and J genes are TRBV6-5 and TRBJ2-3; 7 nucleotides align to TRBD1. The V gene's germline CDR1 is MNHEY and CDR2 SVGAGI. Losses at the gene ends were 5 bases for V and 0 bases for J; bases not matched to a gene: 2. The CDR3 contains 14 residues. CDR3 in amino acids: CASSTGVSTDTQYF. DNA of the CDR3: TGTGCCAGCAGTACAGGGGTCAGCACAGATACGCAGTATTTT.

This clone has a single count. The chain combines TRBV15 with TRBJ2-3, with 13 bases aligning to TRBD2. There are 18 residues in the CDR3. From germline, CDR1 is LNHNV and CDR2 YYDKDF (reference sequence). V lost 1 base and J lost 4; bases outside the gene matches: 8. The CDR3 nucleotides read TGTGCCACCAGCAGAGCTTTAACTAGCGGGGGGGCGGCAGATACGCAGTATTTT. The encoded protein is CATSRALTSGGAADTQYF.

This clone was counted between two and nine times. The chain links TRBV2 to TRBJ1-1; weak D call: TRBD1 (6 bases). The germline V gene has CDR1 SNHLY and CDR2 FYNNEI. The CDR3 contains 14 residues. V gave up 2 bases and J gave up 6 bases, with 13 bases separating them. The DNA for the CDR3 is TGTGCCAGCAGTGAAACCCTCAGGGGTTCTGAAGCTTTCTTT. Translating gives CASSETLRGSEAFF.